This section outlines one T cell receptor beta chain sequence together with its context. This entry belongs to a study of response to subunit inactivated influenza vaccine. TCRdb recomputed calls from the RT-PCR reads with MiXCR, one row per CDR3 protein. The sample shows about half a million distinct CDR3 sequences, 7.6% of them seen only once. Here the sequenced sample was PBMCs from blood, taken around 2 years after vaccination. This TCR was recovered from a man aged 45 to 75 who received an inactivated influenza vaccine.

The CDR3 sequence is CASSISGQYNSPLHF. CDR3 nucleotide sequence: TGTGCCAGCAGCATTTCGGGACAGTATAATTCACCCCTCCACTTT. The V gene is TRBV9, the J gene TRBJ1-6; the match to TRBD1 covers 7 bases. The CDR3 loop spans 15 amino acids. J gave up 4 bases and V 4 bases, and 5 bases lay outside the gene matches. CDR1 SGDLS and CDR2 YYNGEE come from the germline V gene.